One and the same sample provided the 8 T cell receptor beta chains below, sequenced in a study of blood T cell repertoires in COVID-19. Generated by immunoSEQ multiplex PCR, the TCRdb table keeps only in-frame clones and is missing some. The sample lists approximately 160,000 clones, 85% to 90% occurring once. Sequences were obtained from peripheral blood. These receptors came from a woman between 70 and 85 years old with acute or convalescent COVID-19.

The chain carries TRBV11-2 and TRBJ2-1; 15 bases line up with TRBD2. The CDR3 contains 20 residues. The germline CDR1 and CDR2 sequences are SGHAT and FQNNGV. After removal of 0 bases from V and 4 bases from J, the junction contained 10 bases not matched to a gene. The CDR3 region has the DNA TGTGCCAGCAGCTTAGAAATTAGTTGGACTAGCGGGAGGGTTTACAATGAGCAGTTCTTC. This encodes CASSLEISWTSGRVYNEQFF.

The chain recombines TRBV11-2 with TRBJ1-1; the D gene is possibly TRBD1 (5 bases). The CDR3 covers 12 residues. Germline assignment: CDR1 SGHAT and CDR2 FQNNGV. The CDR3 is CASGHDVPEAFF. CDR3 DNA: TGTGCTTCAGGGCACGACGTCCCTGAAGCTTTCTTT. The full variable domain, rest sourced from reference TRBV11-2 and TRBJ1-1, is EAGVAQSPRYKIIEKRQSVAFWCNPISGHATLYWYQQILGQGPKLLIQFQNNGVVDDSQLPKDRFSAERLKGVDSTLKIQPAKLEDSAVYLCASGHDVPEAFFGQGTRLTVV.

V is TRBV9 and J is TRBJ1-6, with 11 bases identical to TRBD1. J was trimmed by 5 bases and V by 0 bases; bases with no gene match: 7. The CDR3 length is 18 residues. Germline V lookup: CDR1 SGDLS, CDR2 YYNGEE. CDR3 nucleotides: TGTGCCAGCAGCGTAGGGTGGGGGACAGGGGGTGATAATTCACCCCTCCACTTT. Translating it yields CASSVGWGTGGDNSPLHF.

CDR3 amino acids: CASSDPGVYGYTF. The CDR3 bases are TGCGCCAGCAGCGATCCAGGGGTTTATGGCTACACCTTC. J is TRBJ1-2 and V is TRBV5-1; the D gene is possibly TRBD1 (6 bases). The CDR3 has 13 residues. Germline loops: CDR1 SGHRS, CDR2 YFSETQ. With 4 bases removed from V and 5 bases from J, the gap between germline ends came to 12 bases. Looking up the rest from reference TRBV5-1 and TRBJ1-2 gives the full variable domain: KAGVTQTPRYLIKTRGQQVTLSCSPISGHRSVSWYQQTPGQGLQFLFEYFSETQRNKGNFPGRFSGRQFSNSRSEMNVSTLELGDSALYLCASSDPGVYGYTFGSGTRLTVV.

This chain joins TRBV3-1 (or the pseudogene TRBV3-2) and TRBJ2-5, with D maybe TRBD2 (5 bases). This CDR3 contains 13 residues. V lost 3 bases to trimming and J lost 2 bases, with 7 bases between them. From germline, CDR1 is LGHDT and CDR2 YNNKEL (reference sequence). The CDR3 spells CASSHRLQETQYF. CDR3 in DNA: TGTGCCAGCAGCCACCGACTACAAGAGACCCAGTACTTC.

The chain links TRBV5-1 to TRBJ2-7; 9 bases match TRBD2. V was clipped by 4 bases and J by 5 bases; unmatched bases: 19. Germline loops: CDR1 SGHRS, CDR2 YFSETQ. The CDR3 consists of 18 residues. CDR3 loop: CASSPLLGGGRVQNEQYF. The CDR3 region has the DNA TGCGCCAGCAGCCCCCTTTTGGGTGGCGGGAGGGTTCAAAACGAGCAGTACTTC. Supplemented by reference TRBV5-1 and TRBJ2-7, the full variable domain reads KAGVTQTPRYLIKTRGQQVTLSCSPISGHRSVSWYQQTPGQGLQFLFEYFSETQRNKGNFPGRFSGRQFSNSRSEMNVSTLELGDSALYLCASSPLLGGGRVQNEQYFGPGTRLTVT.

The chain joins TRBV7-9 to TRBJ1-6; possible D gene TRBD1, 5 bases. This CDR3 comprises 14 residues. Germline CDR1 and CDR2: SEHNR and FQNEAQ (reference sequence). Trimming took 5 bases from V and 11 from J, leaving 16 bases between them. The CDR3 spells CASSHGGVGTPLHF. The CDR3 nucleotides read TGTGCCAGCAGCCACGGGGGTGTTGGGACACCCCTCCACTTT.

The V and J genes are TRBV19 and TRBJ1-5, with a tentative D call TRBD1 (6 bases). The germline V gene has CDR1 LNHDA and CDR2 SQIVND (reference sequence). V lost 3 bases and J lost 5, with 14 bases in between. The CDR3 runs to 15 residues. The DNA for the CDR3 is TGTGCCAGTAGTATTGCAGGGGTGGCCCATCAGCCCCAGCATTTT. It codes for CASSIAGVAHQPQHF. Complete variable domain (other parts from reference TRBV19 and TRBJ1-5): DGGITQSPKYLFRKEGQNVTLSCEQNLNHDAMYWYRQDPGQGLRLIYYSQIVNDFQKGDIAEGYSVSREKKESFPLTVTSAQKNPTAFYLCASSIAGVAHQPQHFGDGTRLSIL.